This T cell receptor beta chain comes out of a study of cytomegalovirus exposure and HLA in healthy donors. Turning to this clone: Its specificity is not known.

The study's findings and limits: Across donors, most TCRs were seen rarely, yet some public ones were widespread.

The germline V and J ends were trimmed by 4 bases and 9 bases, with 19 bases remaining between them. Germline V gives CDR1 SGHVS, CDR2 FNYEAQ. This CDR3 spans 16 amino acids. The primer mix had 60 Vbeta and 13 Jbeta primers. TCRdb's table, derived via immunoSEQ multiplex PCR, lists solely in-frame clones and lacks some. The data hold 110,000 to 150,000 clones, with about 81% observed a single time. The receptor's source is a man in his thirties or forties in good health and CMV-seronegative. The chain links TRBV7-6 to TRBJ1-6, with D unclear. Input material: PBMCs. In nucleotides, the CDR3 is TGTGCCAGCAGCTCGCCCCCGGGAGATATGGGTTCACCCCTCCACTTT. Residues: CASSSPPGDMGSPLHF.